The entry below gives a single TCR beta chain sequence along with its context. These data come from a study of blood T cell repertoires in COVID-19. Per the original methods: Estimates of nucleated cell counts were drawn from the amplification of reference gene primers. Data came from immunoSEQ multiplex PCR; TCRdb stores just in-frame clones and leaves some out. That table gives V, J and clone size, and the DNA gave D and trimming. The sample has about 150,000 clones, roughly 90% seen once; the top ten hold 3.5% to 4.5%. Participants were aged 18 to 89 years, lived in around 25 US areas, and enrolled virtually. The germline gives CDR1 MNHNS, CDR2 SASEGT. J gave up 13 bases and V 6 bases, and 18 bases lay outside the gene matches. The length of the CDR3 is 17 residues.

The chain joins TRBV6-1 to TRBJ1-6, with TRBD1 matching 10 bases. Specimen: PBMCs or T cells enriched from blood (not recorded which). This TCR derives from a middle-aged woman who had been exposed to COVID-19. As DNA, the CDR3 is TGTGCCAGCAGCGAACAGGGACAGGGGATTCTTATTTACCCCCTCCACTTT. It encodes CASSEQGQGILIYPLHF.